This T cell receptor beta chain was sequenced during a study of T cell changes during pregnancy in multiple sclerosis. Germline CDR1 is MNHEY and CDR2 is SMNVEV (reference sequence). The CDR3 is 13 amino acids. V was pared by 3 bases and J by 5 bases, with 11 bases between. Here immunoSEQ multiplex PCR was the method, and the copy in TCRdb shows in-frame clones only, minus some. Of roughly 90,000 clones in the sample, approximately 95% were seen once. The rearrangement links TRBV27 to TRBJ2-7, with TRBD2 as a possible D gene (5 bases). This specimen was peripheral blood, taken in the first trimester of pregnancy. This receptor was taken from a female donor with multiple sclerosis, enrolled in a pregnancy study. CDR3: CASSLSGQDEQYF. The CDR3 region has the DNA TGTGCCAGCAGTTTGAGCGGTCAGGACGAGCAGTACTTC.